This T cell receptor beta chain was recorded in a study of CD4 T cells in relation to SARS-CoV-2 and coronaviruses. Profiling relied on immunoSEQ multiplex PCR, and the TCRdb table lists in-frame clones only, not all of them. The sample lists some 21,000 clones, 74% seen once, with around 23% in the top ten. Before the COVID-19 pandemic, during about 2011-2019, CD4+ T cells were taken from unexposed donors. After about 10 days of culture, CD4+ T cells were isolated. On this clone itself: Antigen unknown.

The sample was CD4+ T cells from PBMCs, cultured in vitro. The clonotype was recovered from a human donor in good health.

Written as DNA, the CDR3 is TGTGCCAGCAGTGTGTTCGGGAACACAGATACGCAGTATTTT. Protein sequence: CASSVFGNTDTQYF. The V call is TRBV2, the J call TRBJ2-3; a possible D gene is TRBD2 (5 bases). V lost 4 bases, J lost 2 bases, and 10 bases lay in between. This CDR3 contains 14 residues. CDR1 is SNHLY and CDR2 is FYNNEI in the germline V gene.